Shown below are 29 T cell receptor beta chains from a single sample sequenced in a study of T cell responses to AZD1222 COVID-19 vaccine. Produced via immunoSEQ multiplex PCR; TCRdb's table is partial and in-frame only. Among over 150,000 clones listed, just under 95% were seen once. Sequenced material: peripheral blood, taken 28 days after the second dose of the MenACWY control vaccine. These receptors all stem from an adult who received the MenACWY meningococcal vaccine as a control.

CDR3 DNA sequence: TGTGCCATCAGTGAGGGACTAGCGGGGGGGTACACCGGGGAGCTGTTTTTT. It is translated as CAISEGLAGGYTGELFF. The chain uses TRBV10-3 and TRBJ2-2, with TRBD2 identical over 15 bases. The J segment lost 3 bases and the V segment lost 2 bases, leaving 1 base of the junction unmatched. The CDR3 totals 17 residues. Germline V gene sequence: CDR1 ENHRY, CDR2 SYGVKD.

This clone was seen a single time. V and J are TRBV6-1 and TRBJ1-2; TRBD1 matches 7 bases. Germline values: CDR1 MNHNS, CDR2 SASEGT. V lost 1 base and J lost 3; bases outside the gene matches: 5. The CDR3 has 15 amino acids. The CDR3 reads CASSEVTGVDYGYTF. In nucleotides, the CDR3 is TGTGCCAGCAGTGAAGTCACAGGGGTGGACTATGGCTACACCTTC.

This rearrangement joins TRBV6-2 or TRBV6-3 to TRBJ1-2, with 7 positions matching TRBD1. J was trimmed by 7 bases and V by 2 bases; bases with no gene match: 4. The germline V gene encodes CDR1 MNHEY and CDR2 SVGEGT. This CDR3 is 13 amino acids long. This chain's CDR3 is CASSYQGVRGYTF. CDR3 coding DNA: TGTGCCAGCAGTTACCAGGGGGTTCGTGGCTACACCTTC.

The J gene is TRBJ1-4, the V gene TRBV7-2, with a possible D match to TRBD1 (5 bases). Trimming cost V 5 bases and J 6 bases, with 16 bases left between them. CDR3 length: 15 residues. Germline V gene sequence: CDR1 SGHTA, CDR2 FQGNSA. This chain's CDR3 is CASSLVWGRDEKLFF. For the CDR3, the DNA is TGTGCCAGCAGCCTTGTTTGGGGGAGGGATGAAAAACTGTTTTTT.

This chain uses TRBV2 with TRBJ1-2; D may be TRBD1 (6 bases). V was shortened by 4 bases and J by 7 bases, with 10 bases between the two germline ends. CDR1 is SNHLY, CDR2 FYNNEI, per germline. The CDR3 is 12 amino acids. Here the CDR3 reads CASSVGQLGYTF. DNA for the CDR3: TGTGCCAGCAGTGTAGGACAGCTTGGCTACACCTTC.

The chain joins TRBV7-9 to TRBJ2-1; 12 bases line up with TRBD1. CDR1 is SEHNR, CDR2 FQNEAQ, per germline (reference sequence). This CDR3 region has 15 residues. V lost 5 bases to trimming and J lost 4 bases; unmatched junction nucleotides: 3. Here the CDR3 reads CASSRDRGLYNEQFF. The CDR3 DNA is TGTGCCAGCAGCCGGGACAGGGGGCTGTACAATGAGCAGTTCTTC. The whole variable domain, remainder taken from reference TRBV7-9 and TRBJ2-1, is DTGVSQNPRHKITKRGQNVTFRCDPISEHNRLYWYRQTLGQGPEFLTYFQNEAQLEKSRLLSDRFSAERPKGSFSTLEIQRTEQGDSAMYLCASSRDRGLYNEQFFGPGTRLTVL.

The rearrangement links TRBV7-2 to TRBJ1-5; D remains ambiguous. This CDR3 spans 14 amino acids. Trimming removed 2 bases at V and 3 bases at J, with 8 bases between. Germline assignment: CDR1 SGHTA and CDR2 FQGNSA. CDR3 DNA: TGTGCCAGCAGCTTAAGTCCCAACAATCAGCCCCAGCATTTT. Translation gives CASSLSPNNQPQHF.

The chain is built from TRBV11-2 and TRBJ2-7; D is unresolved. CDR3 length equals 13 residues. Germline CDR1 reads SGHAT; CDR2 reads FQNNGV. The V end lost 1 base, the J end lost 2 bases, and 6 bases lay between the germline ends. In DNA, the CDR3 is TGTGCCAGCAGCTTAGGCCAGCCCTACGAGCAGTACTTC. This gives the protein CASSLGQPYEQYF.

This clone is a singleton in its sample. The rearrangement uses TRBV19 and TRBJ2-7; the match to TRBD2 covers 10 bases. After removal of 3 bases from V and 0 bases from J, the junction contained 5 bases not matched to a gene. This CDR3 region has 16 residues. In germline, CDR1 is LNHDA, CDR2 SQIVND (reference sequence). This CDR3 is CASSIFGTSASYEQYF. The CDR3 region has the DNA TGTGCCAGTAGTATCTTCGGGACTAGCGCCTCCTACGAGCAGTACTTC. Filled out from reference TRBV19 and TRBJ2-7, the complete variable domain reads DGGITQSPKYLFRKEGQNVTLSCEQNLNHDAMYWYRQDPGQGLRLIYYSQIVNDFQKGDIAEGYSVSREKKESFPLTVTSAQKNPTAFYLCASSIFGTSASYEQYFGPGTRLTVT.

This chain connects TRBV18 to TRBJ1-1; D call uncertain. Germline assignment: CDR1 KGHSH and CDR2 LQKENI. V was clipped by 3 bases and J by 1 base, with 9 bases between them. This CDR3 has 14 residues. DNA for the CDR3: TGTGCCAGCTCACCCGGAGGAGGGAACACTGAAGCTTTCTTT. Protein product: CASSPGGGNTEAFF. The complete variable domain, with remaining parts taken from reference TRBV18 and TRBJ1-1, reads NAGVMQNPRHLVRRRGQEARLRCSPMKGHSHVYWYRQLPEEGLKFMVYLQKENIIDESGMPKERFSAEFPKEGPSILRIQQVVRGDSAAYFCASSPGGGNTEAFFGQGTRLTVV.

The CDR3 nucleotides are TGTGCCAGCAGCTCAGGACTAGCGGGGATAGAGACCCAGTACTTC. Amino acid sequence: CASSSGLAGIETQYF. The rearrangement uses TRBV9 and TRBJ2-5; 12 bases fit TRBD2. Unmatched junction bases numbered 5, after V lost 4 bases and J lost 4 bases. The germline V gene has CDR1 SGDLS and CDR2 YYNGEE. This CDR3 has 15 residues.

The CDR3 bases are TGTGCCAGCAGCTACCCAGGGTCCGGCGGCTACACCTTC. This sequence encodes CASSYPGSGGYTF. The V and J genes are TRBV5-6 and TRBJ1-2; D is possibly TRBD1 (5 bases). The CDR3 loop spans 13 amino acids. In germline, CDR1 is SGHDT, CDR2 YYEEEE. Trimming cost V 3 bases and J 8 bases, with 14 bases left between them.

The chain employs TRBV6-5 and TRBJ1-1; the D is unclear. The ends were cut back, 4 bases at V and 1 base at J, with 10 bases in the middle. The CDR3 runs 14 residues. From germline, CDR1 is MNHEY and CDR2 SVGAGI. The CDR3 coding sequence is TGTGCCAGCAGTTCCCCACGAGAGAACACTGAAGCTTTCTTT. Amino acids: CASSSPRENTEAFF.

The rearrangement links TRBV11-2 to TRBJ1-2; perhaps TRBD1 as D (6 bases). The CDR3 has 15 amino acids. Trimming left V 5 bases short and J 3 bases short, with 16 bases between. Per germline, CDR1 SGHAT and CDR2 FQNNGV. The CDR3 here is CASSPGQRQHYGYTF. In DNA form, the CDR3 reads TGTGCCAGCAGCCCCGGACAGAGGCAGCACTATGGCTACACCTTC.

The rearrangement links TRBV6-5 to TRBJ1-2; D unresolved. Germline V gives CDR1 MNHEY, CDR2 SVGAGI. The CDR3 is 16 residues long. Deletions cut 2 bases from V and 8 bases from J, with 21 bases between. Here the CDR3 DNA reads TGTGCCAGCAGTTACCGGGCCCTTGTAGGGCCTTCGGGCTACACCTTC. It is translated as CASSYRALVGPSGYTF.

The rearrangement uses TRBV4-2 and TRBJ2-3; no clear D gene. The CDR3 extends over 16 amino acids. V lost 1 base to trimming and J lost 2 bases, with 13 bases between them. CDR1 LGHNA and CDR2 YNFKEQ come from the germline V gene. For the CDR3, the DNA is TGTGCCAGCAGCCAAGCAAGGACGAAGTCCACAGATACGCAGTATTTT. Amino acids: CASSQARTKSTDTQYF.

V usage is TRBV11-2 and J usage is TRBJ2-3; 8 positions agree with TRBD2. Germline CDR1 is SGHAT and CDR2 is FQNNGV. CDR3 size: 17 residues. Germline trimming cut 1 base from V and 2 bases from J; bases unmatched to any gene: 8. CDR3 sequence reads: CASSLVPRGAVTDTQYF. The CDR3 DNA follows: TGTGCCAGCAGCTTAGTGCCGCGGGGGGCGGTCACAGATACGCAGTATTTT.

The CDR3 sequence: CASTLDGSLHF. The CDR3 DNA reads TGTGCCAGCACCCTGGACGGGTCCCTCCACTTT. The genes are TRBV3-1 (or the pseudogene TRBV3-2) and TRBJ1-6; D unresolved. CDR3 size: 11 residues. V lost 7 bases to trimming and J lost 14 bases, with 12 bases between them. Germline assignment: CDR1 LGHDT and CDR2 YNNKEL (reference sequence).

V and J are TRBV19 and TRBJ1-2; 9 bases match TRBD1. The CDR3 length is 16 residues. Germline CDR1 reads LNHDA; CDR2 reads SQIVND (reference sequence). Trimming removed 5 bases from V and 4 bases from J; junction bases left unmatched: 11. Here the CDR3 reads CASSSRTGVLTYGYTF. The CDR3 DNA reads TGTGCCAGTAGTTCTCGGACAGGGGTCCTAACCTATGGCTACACCTTC.

The chain couples TRBV7-8 to TRBJ2-2; maybe TRBD2 (6 bases). Germline lookup yields CDR1 SGHVS and CDR2 FQNEAQ. The V end lost 5 bases, the J end lost 0 bases, and 10 bases lay between the germline ends. This CDR3 contains 15 residues. In nucleotides, the CDR3 is TGTGCCAGCAGCGTTAGCGGCGCGAACACCGGGGAGCTGTTTTTT. This codes for CASSVSGANTGELFF.

The chain combines TRBV18 with TRBJ2-2; D remains ambiguous. V gave up 0 bases and J gave up 4 bases, with 9 bases separating them. The CDR3 loop spans 15 amino acids. Germline V gene data show CDR1 as KGHSH and CDR2 as LQKENI. This CDR3 is CASSPPRLSTGELFF. CDR3 coding DNA: TGTGCCAGCTCACCACCGAGGTTAAGCACCGGGGAGCTGTTTTTT. Filled out from reference TRBV18 and TRBJ2-2, the complete variable domain reads NAGVMQNPRHLVRRRGQEARLRCSPMKGHSHVYWYRQLPEEGLKFMVYLQKENIIDESGMPKERFSAEFPKEGPSILRIQQVVRGDSAAYFCASSPPRLSTGELFFGEGSRLTVL.

This clone was recorded once. This chain links TRBV6-5 with TRBJ1-5; 7 bases agree with TRBD1. Germline V gives CDR1 MNHEY, CDR2 SVGAGI. The CDR3 loop spans 13 amino acids. Trimming took 6 bases from V and 7 from J; bases not matched to a gene: 6. This CDR3 is CASSNDRAQPQHF. CDR3 in DNA: TGTGCCAGCAGCAACGACAGGGCACAGCCCCAGCATTTT.

The V and J genes are TRBV18 and TRBJ1-2; D gene uncertain. CDR1 is KGHSH, CDR2 LQKENI, per germline. The ends were cut back, 3 bases at V and 0 bases at J, with 11 bases in the middle. CDR3 size: 15 residues. The CDR3 DNA is TGTGCCAGCTCACCGACGGCGGAAGCTAACTATGGCTACACCTTC. It translates to CASSPTAEANYGYTF.

The rearrangement joins TRBV19 to TRBJ1-2; 7 bases map to TRBD1. The CDR3 runs 16 residues. Germline V gene lookup returns CDR1 LNHDA and CDR2 SQIVND (reference sequence). V shed 2 bases and J 8 bases; nucleotides not matched to a gene: 14. Here the CDR3 reads CASSITLGTVLRGYTF. CDR3 sequence (DNA): TGTGCCAGTAGTATAACACTTGGGACAGTCCTTAGGGGCTACACCTTC. Using reference TRBV19 and TRBJ1-2 for the parts outside the CDR3, the full variable domain is DGGITQSPKYLFRKEGQNVTLSCEQNLNHDAMYWYRQDPGQGLRLIYYSQIVNDFQKGDIAEGYSVSREKKESFPLTVTSAQKNPTAFYLCASSITLGTVLRGYTFGSGTRLTVV.

The chain has TRBV5-1 and TRBJ2-1, with 7 bases lining up with TRBD1. Germline lookup yields CDR1 SGHRS and CDR2 YFSETQ. Trimming at V came to 4 bases and at J to 7 bases, leaving 5 bases not matched to a gene. This CDR3 has 13 amino acids. DNA for the CDR3: TGCGCCAGCAGCCCAGGGGGTTTTAATGAGCAGTTCTTC. This translates into CASSPGGFNEQFF.

This chain connects TRBV28 to TRBJ1-2, with D unclear. Trimming left V 2 bases short and J 2 bases short, with 6 bases between. CDR1 is MDHEN and CDR2 is SYDVKM in the germline V gene. The CDR3 has 13 residues. This CDR3 is CASSLNRNYGYTF. CDR3 nucleotide sequence: TGTGCCAGCAGTTTAAATCGGAACTATGGCTACACCTTC.

The J gene is TRBJ2-5, the V gene TRBV5-6; no reliable D call. Germline loops: CDR1 SGHDT, CDR2 YYEEEE. V shed 3 bases and J shed 4 bases, with 7 bases lying between them. This CDR3 has 12 amino acids. Here the CDR3 reads CASSWLRETQYF. The CDR3 DNA is TGTGCCAGCAGCTGGCTAAGAGAGACCCAGTACTTC.

This chain uses TRBV28 with TRBJ2-2; 9 bases map to TRBD1. Germline trimming cut 8 bases from V and 6 bases from J; bases unmatched to any gene: 10. The germline gives CDR1 MDHEN, CDR2 SYDVKM. This CDR3 is 15 amino acids long. CDR3 in DNA: TGTGCCAGCGGGGGGACAGGGATCGTTGCCGGGGAGCTGTTTTTT. It encodes CASGGTGIVAGELFF.

The chain recombines TRBV6-2 or TRBV6-3 with TRBJ2-2; the D gene is possibly TRBD2 (6 bases). The germline V gene encodes CDR1 MNHEY and CDR2 SVGEGT. The CDR3 has 16 residues. With 0 bases removed from V and 8 bases from J, the gap between germline ends came to 16 bases. CDR3 in amino acids: CASSYSSSGSGGELFF. The CDR3 DNA follows: TGTGCCAGCAGTTACTCTAGTAGCGGTTCTGGTGGGGAGCTGTTTTTT.